This record covers a single T cell receptor (beta chain). Its matching antigen is unknown. This sample is part of a study of cytomegalovirus exposure and HLA in healthy donors. Findings and limits, study-wide: For most TCR beta V segments, an earlier analysis put the productive rate at about 87% or about 30% of the time.

It was with 60 Vbeta and 13 Jbeta primers that the PCR ran. Clones were read by immunoSEQ multiplex PCR, and TCRdb kept only the in-frame ones, dropping some. In the table there are around 110,000 clones, around 80% of which are singletons. Germline V gene data show CDR1 as WNHNN and CDR2 as SYGVQD (reference sequence). V was pared by 0 bases and J by 7 bases, with 15 bases between. The CDR3 contains 16 residues. The receptor was isolated from a middle-aged man in good health and CMV-seronegative. The sequenced sample consisted of PBMCs. The chain uses TRBV10-1 and TRBJ2-2; possible D gene TRBD1, 6 bases. The CDR3 nucleotides read TGCGCCAGCAGTGAGTCGAAGTGGGGGCCCGGCGGGGAGCTGTTTTTT. Its protein is CASSESKWGPGGELFF.